This TCR beta chain is from a study of type 1 and type 2 diabetes patients. At the level of the study: Donors were type 1 diabetes, type 2 diabetes, or nondiabetic controls. Study results and limitations: Some expanded clones seen only in T1D might occur in additional T2D or control samples. Type 2 diabetes and control samples shared highly correlated V and J usage, averaging approximately 0.97.

Comments on this clonotype: What it recognizes is unknown.

PCR was run on genomic DNA. Multiplex PCR with 30 forward and 13 reverse primers amplified the TCR beta CDR3. Each CDR3 protein is one row after TCRdb ran MiXCR on the multiplex PCR reads. Among under 300,000 distinct CDR3 sequences listed, roughly 50% were seen once. Other autoimmune diseases and infections within the past four weeks excluded donors. Sequencing used peripheral blood mononuclear cells (PBMCs). This TCR came from a man aged 18 to 30 with type 2 diabetes.

As DNA, the CDR3 is TGTGCCAGCAGCCTTTCGGATCTCGCTCAAGAGCAGTTCTTC. It encodes CASSLSDLAQEQFF. The chain recombines TRBV7-9 with TRBJ2-1; no clear D. Germline V lookup: CDR1 SEHNR, CDR2 FQNEAQ (reference sequence). The V end was cut by 5 bases, the J end by 10 bases, with 18 bases between. The CDR3 loop spans 14 amino acids.